A single T cell receptor (beta chain) is shown here with its context. Under the authors' procedure: Estimates of nucleated cell counts were drawn from the amplification of reference gene primers. Repertoires were generated with immunoSEQ multiplex PCR, while TCRdb's copy carries only in-frame clones and drops some. V and J calls plus clone size are reproduced from that table; the DNA served to infer D and trimming. This sample carries about 88,000 clones, about 88% of them seen once, and the ten largest clones take about 2.7%. V was clipped by 4 bases and J by 6 bases; unmatched bases: 8. Germline V gene lookup returns CDR1 KGHDR and CDR2 SFDVKD. The length of the CDR3 is 15 residues. This entry is derived from a study of blood T cell repertoires in COVID-19. Turning to the study itself: Acute and convalescent COVID-19 samples came from the United States, Italy and Spain. PBMCs, B-cell-depleted T cells, or T cells provided the cDNA or gDNA that made up the material.

This clonotype originated in a woman older than 75 with acute or convalescent COVID-19. What was sequenced was peripheral blood. The chain recombines TRBV24-1 with TRBJ2-3; TRBD1 matches 8 bases. Written as DNA, the CDR3 is TGTGCCACCAGTGACTACGGACAGGGTATGGATACGCAGTATTTT. This translates into CATSDYGQGMDTQYF.